This TCR beta chain stems from a study of T cell responses to AZD1222 COVID-19 vaccine. Study-wide results and limits: Baseline seropositivity characterized only 5 or 6 AZD1222 recipients.

A word on this clone: Antigen: not known.

The table came from immunoSEQ multiplex PCR; TCRdb's copy has only in-frame clones and leaves some out. In the table there are approximately 140,000 clones, roughly 93% of which are singletons. Trimming cost V 0 bases and J 0 bases, with 7 bases left between them. The CDR3 contains 15 residues. CDR1 SGHVS and CDR2 FQNEAQ come from the germline V gene. The material sequenced was peripheral blood, taken on day 0 of MenACWY control vaccination. The chain is built from TRBV7-8 and TRBJ2-3, with D hard to call. The TCR comes from an adult in good health. The CDR3 sequence is CASSLAGRSTDTQYF. As DNA, the CDR3 is TGTGCCAGCAGCTTAGCTGGGCGTAGCACAGATACGCAGTATTTT.